The clone carrying this T cell receptor (beta chain) appeared a few times. Its antigen is currently unknown. These data come from a study of T cell repertoires in cytomegalovirus infection. Overall study: Both CMV infection and a matching HLA type were indicated by public TCR beta signatures. Findings and caveats of the study: Cumulative frequency of public TCR beta families picked out carriers of CMV plus the relevant HLA. In two of eight donors, the top clonotype was HLA-C-restricted CMV-specific.

Germline CDR1 SEHNR, CDR2 FQNEAQ (reference sequence). This CDR3 has 15 amino acids. J gave up 3 bases and V 7 bases, and 9 bases lay outside the gene matches. TCRdb reanalysed the reads using MiXCR and keeps one entry per CDR3 protein. The sample gives roughly 250,000 distinct CDR3 sequences, 22% of which show up once; 15% to 20% is in the top ten. This clonotype was obtained from a human donor in good health (CMV status not recorded). Some clones in this sample may be carry-over from other donors' samples. The specimen sequenced was CD8+ T cells from PBMCs. The chain uses TRBV7-9 and TRBJ1-2; 9 positions match TRBD1. DNA of the CDR3: TGTGCCAGCATCCTCCCGGGGGACAGGGACTATGGCTACACCTTC. This translates into CASILPGDRDYGYTF.